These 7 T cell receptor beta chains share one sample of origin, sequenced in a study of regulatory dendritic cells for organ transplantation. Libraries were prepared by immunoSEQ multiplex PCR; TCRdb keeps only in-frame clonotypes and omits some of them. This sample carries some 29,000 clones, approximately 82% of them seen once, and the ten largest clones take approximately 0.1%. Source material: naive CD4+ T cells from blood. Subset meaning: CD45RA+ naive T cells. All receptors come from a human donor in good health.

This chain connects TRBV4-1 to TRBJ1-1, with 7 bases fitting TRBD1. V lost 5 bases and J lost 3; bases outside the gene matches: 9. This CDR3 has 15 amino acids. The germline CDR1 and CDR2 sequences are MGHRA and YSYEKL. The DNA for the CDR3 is TGCGCCAGCAGCTCGCCTCCTACAGGGGACACTGAAGCTTTCTTT. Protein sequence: CASSSPPTGDTEAFF.

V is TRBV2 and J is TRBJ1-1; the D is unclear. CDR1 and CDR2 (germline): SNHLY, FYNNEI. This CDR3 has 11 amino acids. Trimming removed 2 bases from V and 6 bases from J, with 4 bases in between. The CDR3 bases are TGTGCCAGCAGTGAAACGGCTGAAGCTTTCTTT. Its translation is CASSETAEAFF.

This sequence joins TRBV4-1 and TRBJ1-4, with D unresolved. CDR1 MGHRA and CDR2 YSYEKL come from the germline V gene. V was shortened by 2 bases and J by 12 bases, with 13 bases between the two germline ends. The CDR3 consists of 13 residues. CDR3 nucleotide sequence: TGCGCCAGCAGCCAATGGACGGCCGGGGAACTGTTTTTT. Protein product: CASSQWTAGELFF.

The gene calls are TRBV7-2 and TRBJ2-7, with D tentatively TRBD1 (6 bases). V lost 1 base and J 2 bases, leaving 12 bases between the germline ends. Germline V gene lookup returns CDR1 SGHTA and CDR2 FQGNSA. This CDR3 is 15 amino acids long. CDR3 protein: CASSLGGLDTYEQYF. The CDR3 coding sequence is TGTGCCAGCAGCTTAGGGGGGCTTGATACCTACGAGCAGTACTTC.

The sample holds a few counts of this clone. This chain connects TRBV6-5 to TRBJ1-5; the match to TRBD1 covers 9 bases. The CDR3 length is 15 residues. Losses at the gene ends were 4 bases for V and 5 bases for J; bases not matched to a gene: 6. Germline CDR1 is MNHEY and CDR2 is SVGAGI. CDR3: CASSSDRGPHQPQHF. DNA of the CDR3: TGTGCCAGCAGTTCGGACAGGGGACCCCATCAGCCCCAGCATTTT.

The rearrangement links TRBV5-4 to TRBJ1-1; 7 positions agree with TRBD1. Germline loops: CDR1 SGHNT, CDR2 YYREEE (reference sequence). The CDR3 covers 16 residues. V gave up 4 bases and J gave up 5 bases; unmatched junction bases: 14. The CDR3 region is CASSPMSPTGLTEAFF. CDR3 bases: TGTGCCAGCAGCCCAATGAGCCCGACAGGGTTAACTGAAGCTTTCTTT.

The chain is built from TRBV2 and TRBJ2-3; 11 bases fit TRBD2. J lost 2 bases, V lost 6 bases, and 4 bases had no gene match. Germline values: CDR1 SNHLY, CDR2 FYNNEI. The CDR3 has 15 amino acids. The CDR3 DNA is TGTGCCAGCAGGGAACTAGCGGGGGACACAGATACGCAGTATTTT. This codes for CASRELAGDTDTQYF.